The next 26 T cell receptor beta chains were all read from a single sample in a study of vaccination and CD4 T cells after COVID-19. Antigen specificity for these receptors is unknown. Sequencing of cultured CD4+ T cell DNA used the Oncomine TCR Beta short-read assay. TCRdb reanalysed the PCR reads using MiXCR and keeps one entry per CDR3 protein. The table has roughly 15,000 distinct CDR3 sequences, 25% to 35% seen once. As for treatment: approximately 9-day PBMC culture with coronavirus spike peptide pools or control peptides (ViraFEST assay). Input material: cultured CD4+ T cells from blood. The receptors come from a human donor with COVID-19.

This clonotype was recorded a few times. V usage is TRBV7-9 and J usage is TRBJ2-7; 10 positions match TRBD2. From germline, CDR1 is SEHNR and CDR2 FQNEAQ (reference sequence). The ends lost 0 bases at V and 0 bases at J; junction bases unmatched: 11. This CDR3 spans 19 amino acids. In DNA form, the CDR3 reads TGTGCCAGCAGCTTAGCGCCTTCTAGCGGGGGATACCTCTCCTACGAGCAGTACTTC. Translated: CASSLAPSSGGYLSYEQYF.

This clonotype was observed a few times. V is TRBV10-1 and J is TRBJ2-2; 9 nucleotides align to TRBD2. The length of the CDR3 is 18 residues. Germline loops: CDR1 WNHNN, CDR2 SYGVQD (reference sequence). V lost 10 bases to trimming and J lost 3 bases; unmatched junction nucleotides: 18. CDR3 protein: CATGPGLAGTLDTGELFF. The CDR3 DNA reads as TGCGCCACAGGCCCCGGGCTAGCGGGGACCCTCGACACCGGGGAGCTGTTTTTT.

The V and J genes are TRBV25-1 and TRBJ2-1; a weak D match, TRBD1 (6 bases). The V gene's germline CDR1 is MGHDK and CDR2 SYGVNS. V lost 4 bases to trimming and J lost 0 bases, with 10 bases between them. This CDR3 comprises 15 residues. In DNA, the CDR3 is TGTGCCAGCAGTGCGGGACACCTCTCCTACAATGAGCAGTTCTTC. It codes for CASSAGHLSYNEQFF.

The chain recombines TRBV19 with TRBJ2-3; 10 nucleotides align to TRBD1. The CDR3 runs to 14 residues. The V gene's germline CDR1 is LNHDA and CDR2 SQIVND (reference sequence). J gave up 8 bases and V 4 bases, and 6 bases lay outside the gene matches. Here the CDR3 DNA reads TGTGCCAGTAGTACGGGGACAGGGGAGACTACGCAGTATTTT. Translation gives CASSTGTGETTQYF.

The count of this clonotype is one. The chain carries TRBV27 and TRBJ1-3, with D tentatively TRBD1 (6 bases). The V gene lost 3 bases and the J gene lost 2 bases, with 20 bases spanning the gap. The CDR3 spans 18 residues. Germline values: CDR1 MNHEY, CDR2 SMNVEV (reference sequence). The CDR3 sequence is CASSFVGAPTGPGNTIYF. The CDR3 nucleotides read TGTGCCAGCAGTTTCGTCGGAGCCCCTACAGGGCCTGGAAACACCATATATTTT.

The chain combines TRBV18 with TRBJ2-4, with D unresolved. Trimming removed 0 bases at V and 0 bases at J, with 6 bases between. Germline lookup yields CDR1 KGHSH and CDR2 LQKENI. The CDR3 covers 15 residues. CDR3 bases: TGTGCCAGCTCACCACCCTCAGTAGCCAAAAACATTCAGTACTTC. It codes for CASSPPSVAKNIQYF. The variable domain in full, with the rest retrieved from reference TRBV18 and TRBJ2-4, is NAGVMQNPRHLVRRRGQEARLRCSPMKGHSHVYWYRQLPEEGLKFMVYLQKENIIDESGMPKERFSAEFPKEGPSILRIQQVVRGDSAAYFCASSPPSVAKNIQYFGAGTRLSVL.

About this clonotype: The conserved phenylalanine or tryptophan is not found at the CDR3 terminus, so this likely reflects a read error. This chain's CDR3 is CASTLSSGYTL. The CDR3, as DNA: TGTGCCAGCACCTTATCGTCTGGCTACACCCTC. V is TRBV6-1 and J is TRBJ1-2; no definite D call. The CDR3 is 11 amino acids. The V end lost 7 bases, the J end lost 7 bases, and 10 bases lay between the germline ends. Per germline, CDR1 MNHNS and CDR2 SASEGT.

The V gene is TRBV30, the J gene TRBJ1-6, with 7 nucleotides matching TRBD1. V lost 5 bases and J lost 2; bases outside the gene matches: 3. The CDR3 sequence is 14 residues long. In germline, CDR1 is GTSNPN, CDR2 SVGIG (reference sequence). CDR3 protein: CAWADRAYNSPLHF. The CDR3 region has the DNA TGTGCCTGGGCAGACAGGGCCTATAATTCACCCCTCCACTTT.

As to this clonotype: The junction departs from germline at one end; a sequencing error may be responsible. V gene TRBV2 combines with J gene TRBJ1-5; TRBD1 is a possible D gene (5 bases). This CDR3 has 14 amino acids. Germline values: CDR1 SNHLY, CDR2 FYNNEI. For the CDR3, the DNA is TGTGTCAGCAGGGCGGGGCTGAACAATCAGCCCCAGCATTTT. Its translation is CVSRAGLNNQPQHF.

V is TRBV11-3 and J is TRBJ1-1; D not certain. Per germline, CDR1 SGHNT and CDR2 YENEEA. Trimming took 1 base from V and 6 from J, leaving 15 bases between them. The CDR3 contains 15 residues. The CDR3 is CASSLARSPSAEAFF. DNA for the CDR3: TGTGCCAGCAGCTTAGCCAGGTCCCCGAGCGCTGAAGCTTTCTTT. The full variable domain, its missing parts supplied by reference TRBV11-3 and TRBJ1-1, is EAGVVQSPRYKIIEKKQPVAFWCNPISGHNTLYWYLQNLGQGPELLIRYENEEAVDDSQLPKDRFSAERLKGVDSTLKIQPAELGDSAVYLCASSLARSPSAEAFFGQGTRLTVV.

CDR3 DNA sequence: TGCGCCAGCAGTTCCGGGACAGGGGTGACCGGGGAGCTGTTTTTT. This encodes CASSSGTGVTGELFF. This chain connects TRBV5-1 to TRBJ2-2; TRBD1 aligns across 10 bases. CDR1 SGHRS and CDR2 YFSETQ come from the germline V gene. J gave up 5 bases and V 5 bases, and 6 bases lay outside the gene matches. This CDR3 is 15 amino acids long.

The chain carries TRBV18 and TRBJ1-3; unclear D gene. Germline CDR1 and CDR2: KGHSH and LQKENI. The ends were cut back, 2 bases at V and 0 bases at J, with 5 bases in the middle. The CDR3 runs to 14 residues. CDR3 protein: CASSPGGSGNTIYF. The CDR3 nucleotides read TGTGCCAGCTCACCAGGCGGCTCTGGAAACACCATATATTTT. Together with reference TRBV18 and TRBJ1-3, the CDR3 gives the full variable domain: NAGVMQNPRHLVRRRGQEARLRCSPMKGHSHVYWYRQLPEEGLKFMVYLQKENIIDESGMPKERFSAEFPKEGPSILRIQQVVRGDSAAYFCASSPGGSGNTIYFGEGSWLTVV.

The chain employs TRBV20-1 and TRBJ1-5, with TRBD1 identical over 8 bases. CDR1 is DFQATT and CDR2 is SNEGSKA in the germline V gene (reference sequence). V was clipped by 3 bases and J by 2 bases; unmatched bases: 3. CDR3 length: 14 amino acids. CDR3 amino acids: CSASKGQGNQPQHF. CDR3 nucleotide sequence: TGCAGTGCTAGTAAGGGACAGGGCAATCAGCCCCAGCATTTT.

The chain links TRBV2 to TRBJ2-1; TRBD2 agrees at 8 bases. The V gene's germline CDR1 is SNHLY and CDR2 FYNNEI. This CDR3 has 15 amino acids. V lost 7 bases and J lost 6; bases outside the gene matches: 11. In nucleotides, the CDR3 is TGTGCCAGCACCCGGCGGGGGGCGGGGTCCAATGAGCAGTTCTTC. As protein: CASTRRGAGSNEQFF. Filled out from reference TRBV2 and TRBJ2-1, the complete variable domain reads EPEVTQTPSHQVTQMGQEVILRCVPISNHLYFYWYRQILGQKVEFLVSFYNNEISEKSEIFDDQFSVERPDGSNFTLKIRSTKLEDSAMYFCASTRRGAGSNEQFFGPGTRLTVL.

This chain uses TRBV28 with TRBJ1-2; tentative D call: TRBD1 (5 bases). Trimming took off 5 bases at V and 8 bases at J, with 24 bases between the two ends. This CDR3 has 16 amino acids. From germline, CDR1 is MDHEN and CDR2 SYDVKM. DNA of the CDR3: TGTGCCAGCAGTATCGGCCGGGACGCCCATCTCCTAGGCTACACCTTC. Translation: CASSIGRDAHLLGYTF.

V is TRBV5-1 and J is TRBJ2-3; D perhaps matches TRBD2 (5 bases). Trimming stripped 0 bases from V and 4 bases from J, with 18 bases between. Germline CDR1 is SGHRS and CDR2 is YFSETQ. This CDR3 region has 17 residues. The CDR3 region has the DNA TGCGCCAGCAGCTTGGATGAATTTGGAGGTGGAGCAGATACGCAGTATTTT. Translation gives CASSLDEFGGGADTQYF.

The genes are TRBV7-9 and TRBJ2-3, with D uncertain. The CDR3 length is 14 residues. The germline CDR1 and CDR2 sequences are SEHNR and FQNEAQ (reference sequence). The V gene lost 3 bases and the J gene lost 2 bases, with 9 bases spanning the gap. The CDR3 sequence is CASSFQGNTDTQYF. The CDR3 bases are TGTGCCAGCAGCTTTCAAGGAAACACAGATACGCAGTATTTT.

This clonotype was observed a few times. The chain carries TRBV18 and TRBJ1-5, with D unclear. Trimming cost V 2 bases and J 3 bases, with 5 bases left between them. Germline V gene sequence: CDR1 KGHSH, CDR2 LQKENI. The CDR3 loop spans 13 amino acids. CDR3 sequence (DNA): TGTGCCAGCTCACCATTTGTCAATCAGCCCCAGCATTTT. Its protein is CASSPFVNQPQHF. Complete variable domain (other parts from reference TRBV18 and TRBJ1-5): NAGVMQNPRHLVRRRGQEARLRCSPMKGHSHVYWYRQLPEEGLKFMVYLQKENIIDESGMPKERFSAEFPKEGPSILRIQQVVRGDSAAYFCASSPFVNQPQHFGDGTRLSIL.

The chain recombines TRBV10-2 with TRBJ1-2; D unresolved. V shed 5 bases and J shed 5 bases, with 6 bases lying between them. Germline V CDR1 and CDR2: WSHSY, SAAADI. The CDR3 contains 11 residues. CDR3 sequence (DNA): TGCGCCAGCAGTACAGTTTATGGCTACACCTTC. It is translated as CASSTVYGYTF.

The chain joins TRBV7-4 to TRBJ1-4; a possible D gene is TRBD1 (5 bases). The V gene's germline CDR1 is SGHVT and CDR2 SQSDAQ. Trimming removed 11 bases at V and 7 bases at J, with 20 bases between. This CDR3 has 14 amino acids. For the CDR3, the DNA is TGTGCCTCTGGGGGGGGAAACACGGGTGAAAAACTGTTTTTT. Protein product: CASGGGNTGEKLFF.

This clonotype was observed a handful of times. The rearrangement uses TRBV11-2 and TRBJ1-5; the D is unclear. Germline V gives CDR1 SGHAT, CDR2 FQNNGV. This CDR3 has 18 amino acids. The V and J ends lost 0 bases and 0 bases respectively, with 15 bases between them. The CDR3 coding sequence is TGTGCCAGCAGCTTAGATGCTGGCAGCAGAATTAGCAATCAGCCCCAGCATTTT. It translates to CASSLDAGSRISNQPQHF.

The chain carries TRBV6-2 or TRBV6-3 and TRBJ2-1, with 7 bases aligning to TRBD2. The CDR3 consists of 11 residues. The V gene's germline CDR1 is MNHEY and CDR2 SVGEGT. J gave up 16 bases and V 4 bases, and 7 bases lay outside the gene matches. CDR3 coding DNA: TGTGCCAGCAGTTCGCGGGGGACCGTCTTCTTC. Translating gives CASSSRGTVFF.

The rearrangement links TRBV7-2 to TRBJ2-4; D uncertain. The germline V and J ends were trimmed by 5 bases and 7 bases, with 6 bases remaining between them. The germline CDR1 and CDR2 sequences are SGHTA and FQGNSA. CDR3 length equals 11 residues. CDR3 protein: CASSPGNIQYF. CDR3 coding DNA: TGTGCCAGCAGCCCCGGGAACATTCAGTACTTC.

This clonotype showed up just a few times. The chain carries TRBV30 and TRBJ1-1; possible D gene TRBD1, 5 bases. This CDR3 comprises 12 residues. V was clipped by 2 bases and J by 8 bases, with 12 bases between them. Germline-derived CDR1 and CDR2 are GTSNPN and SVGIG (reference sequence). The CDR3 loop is CAWSNRQTEAFF. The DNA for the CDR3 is TGTGCCTGGAGTAACAGACAGACCGAAGCTTTCTTT.

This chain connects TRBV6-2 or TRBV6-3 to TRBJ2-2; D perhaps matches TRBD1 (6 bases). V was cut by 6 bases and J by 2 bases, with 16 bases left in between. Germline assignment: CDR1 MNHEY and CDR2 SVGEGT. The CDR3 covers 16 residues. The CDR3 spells CASRRTTGTNTGELFF. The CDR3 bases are TGTGCCAGCAGACGGACGACAGGAACAAACACCGGGGAGCTGTTTTTT.

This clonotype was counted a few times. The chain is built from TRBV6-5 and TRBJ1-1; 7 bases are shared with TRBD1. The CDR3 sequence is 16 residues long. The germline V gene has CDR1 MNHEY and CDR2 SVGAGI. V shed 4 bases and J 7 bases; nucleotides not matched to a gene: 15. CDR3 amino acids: CASSSPPGTAAVEAFF. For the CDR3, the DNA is TGTGCCAGCAGTTCCCCCCCCGGGACAGCGGCGGTTGAAGCTTTCTTT.